This T cell receptor beta chain originates from a study of blood T cell repertoires in COVID-19. CDR1 SNHLY and CDR2 FYNNEI come from the germline V gene. V was trimmed by 3 bases and J by 10 bases, leaving 16 bases between them. The CDR3 consists of 15 residues. Method: immunoSEQ multiplex PCR; TCRdb's copy keeps in-frame clones and lacks some. The sample lists just over 350,000 clones; about 88% were seen once. The V and J genes are TRBV2 and TRBJ1-6, with D perhaps matching TRBD1 (5 bases). What was sequenced was PBMCs or T cells enriched from blood (not recorded which). The receptor was isolated from a woman aged 25-40 years who had recovered from COVID-19. The CDR3 coding sequence is TGTGCCAGCAGTGATGTCGATCCAGGGAGGTCACCCCTCCACTTT. This encodes CASSDVDPGRSPLHF.